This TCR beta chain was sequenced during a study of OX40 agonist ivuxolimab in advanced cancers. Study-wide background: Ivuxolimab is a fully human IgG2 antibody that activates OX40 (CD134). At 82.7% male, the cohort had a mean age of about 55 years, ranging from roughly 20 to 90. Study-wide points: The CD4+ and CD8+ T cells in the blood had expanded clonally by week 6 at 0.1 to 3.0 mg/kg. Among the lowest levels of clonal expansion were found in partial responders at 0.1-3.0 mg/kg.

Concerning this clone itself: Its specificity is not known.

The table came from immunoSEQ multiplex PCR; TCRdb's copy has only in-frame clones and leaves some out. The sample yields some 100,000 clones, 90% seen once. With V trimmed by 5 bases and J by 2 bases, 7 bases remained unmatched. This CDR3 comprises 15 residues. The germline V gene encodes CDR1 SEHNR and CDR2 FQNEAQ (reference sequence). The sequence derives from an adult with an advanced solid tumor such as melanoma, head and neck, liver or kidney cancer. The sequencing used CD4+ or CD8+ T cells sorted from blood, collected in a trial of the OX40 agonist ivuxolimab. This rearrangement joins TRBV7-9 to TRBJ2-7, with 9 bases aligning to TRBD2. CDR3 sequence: CASSLSGSTPYEQYF. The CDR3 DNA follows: TGTGCCAGCAGCCTTAGCGGGAGTACACCCTACGAGCAGTACTTC.